The sequence of this T cell receptor beta chain was determined in a study of cytomegalovirus exposure and HLA in healthy donors (dated by TCRdb to the late 2010s). In terms of the full investigation: An earlier analysis of 550 to 700 of the donors reported more than 250 Gb of sequence data and around 110 million unique TCR beta sequences from about 200 million T cells. Around 330 gigabases of sequencing data and around 85 million unique TCR sequences made up an early release that covered roughly 670 HLA-typed donors. The genetic ancestry cluster associated with self-reported Caucasian donors included 70% to 85% of the roughly 400 genotyped donors. The study aimed to test whether signatures of past pathogen exposure could be identified by cataloging public T cell receptors. Using immunosequencing, the study profiled T cell repertoires from roughly 650 subjects and related those repertoires to cytomegalovirus serostatus. In addition to the first cohort of 500 to 850 subjects, a separate validation cohort of 100 to 150 different subjects was used. To predict cytomegalovirus infection status, the study brought together high-throughput TCR immunosequencing, statistical association of individual TCRs with disease status, and machine learning. A later analysis re-analyzed previously published TCR beta repertoires from 500 to 700 donors and added high-resolution HLA genotyping to study TCR occurrence patterns. Rather than using new phenotypic data, the later analysis identified candidate immune exposures from TCR beta sequences and from how often those sequences occurred across donors. To decide whether each TCR beta V gene segment behaved as functional or pseudogenic, an earlier analysis of some 570 of the donors relied on high-throughput TCR beta sequencing. Alongside the repertoire data, information on donor age, sex, ethnicity and CMV serostatus was compiled. A later genetic analysis took genome-wide SNP genotypes for about 65% of the 666 donors and used that subset as a discovery cohort. All discovery cohort repertoires had been generated using a single sequencing platform. Both class I and class II loci were covered by HLA typing, at four-digit resolution. The number of donors typed differed by locus, with roughly 620-630 for A, B, C, DRB1 and DQB1, more than 500 for DQA1, about 610 for DPA1, and around 430 for DPB1. Roughly 5 DR-DQ haplotypes were handled as single units for association and clustering, since linkage in the cohort was strong. On average, roughly 240,000 unique TCR beta nucleotide sequences were sequenced per donor among 398 genotyped donors of the cohort, with roughly 18% of those sequences being non-productive. Overall study results and their limits: Correlated functional status among segregating V segments might be attributable to linkage disequilibrium, but an unknown experimental factor could not be ruled out. Broadly in line with IMGT annotations, most TCR beta V segments showed up in productive rearrangements about 87% or about 30% of the time in an earlier analysis of 587 of the donors. In a later analysis, several top co-occurrence clusters were reported to appear linked to parvovirus B19, influenza, CMV and Epstein-Barr virus. The classifier was reported to diagnose cytomegalovirus status with high specificity and sensitivity in both the original cohort and the validation cohort. For the cohort, immune exposure information was limited to CMV serostatus. In a later genetic analysis, fewer N-insertions in productive TCRs were reported among donors in an Asian-associated ancestry cluster than the roughly 640-donor mean. A later analysis found that most CMV-associated TCR beta chains appeared HLA-restricted, with HLA associations seemingly driven largely by CMV exposure. While some public TCRs were present in many individuals, most TCR sequences turned up only very rarely across donors. It was suggested by the authors that the approach could potentially be generalized to other disease states and immunological phenotypes. The sequencing pipeline was judged likely to have produced a cluster of highly shared sequence variants as a technical artifact. The cohort was sequenced for TCR beta chains only, and without alpha or paired-chain data the features that could be detected were limited. Some IMGT-functional V segments, including TRBV6-2 and TRBV6-3, could not be told apart with the 87-base-pair reads, so those segments were excluded. In a later analysis, TCR association rates were found to vary across HLA loci, with the most associated TCRs seen for DRB1 alleles and the fewest for HLA-C alleles. Specific HLA alleles were associated with roughly 17,000 TCR beta sequences at a false discovery rate of 0.05 in a later analysis. A further reported finding was that TCR beta sequences accurately predicted the HLA-A and HLA-B alleles for most subjects in the first cohort. A later analysis found that HLA-associated TCR beta chains were more clonally expanded and had lower generation probabilities than equally common non-associated chains. Strong co-occurrence of HLA alleles, especially DR and DQ, made assigning TCR associations to individual alleles difficult. The study gave a list of roughly 150 TCR beta chains associated with cytomegalovirus. An association between a missense DCLRE1C variant and V-gene and J-gene trimming of TCR beta chains was found in a later genetic analysis and replicated in an independent cohort. The presence/absence analyses assumed that sequencing depth was roughly uniform across donors, and that assumption may not be true. Because HLA typing was unavailable for some donors at each locus, only the typed subset was used in association tests. A few of the identified cytomegalovirus-associated TCR beta chains were confirmed in vitro to be specific for cytomegalovirus antigens. Because counts were too low, seventeen rarely observed V segments, including chromosome 9 orphons, were excluded from the earlier analysis of around 640 of the donors.

Preparation of the library involved the immunoSEQ multiplex PCR assay. For the multiplex PCR, a mixture combining 60 forward primers for TCR Vbeta segments and 13 reverse primers for TCR Jbeta segments was used. Amplification of the CDR3 region of rearranged TCR beta genes was performed with a multiplex PCR assay on genomic DNA. The Illumina HiSeq System was used to sequence the amplified TCR beta libraries as 87-base-pair reads. As for how the authors treated the data: A later analysis tallied roughly 76 million unique TCR beta chains across the approximately 670 repertoires, and some 10 million of those chains were shared by two or more donors. Raw reads were error-corrected and collapsed into unique sequences with a nearest-neighbor algorithm that merged closely related sequences to remove PCR and sequencing errors. V, D and J gene segments were assigned by aligning CDR3 sequences to IMGT reference sequences. For a sequence to be retained, a match of at least six nucleotides to both a V gene segment and a J gene segment was required. Rearrangements were called productive when the CDR3 lacked stop codons and stayed in frame with V and J; all others were non-productive. CDR3 was defined according to IMGT convention as the region running from the second conserved V-encoded cysteine to the conserved J-encoded phenylalanine. In an earlier analysis of just under 600 of the donors, sequences lacking an unambiguous match to a single V gene segment were excluded. An earlier analysis of a few hundred of the donors called V segments functional above 56.7% productive rearrangements and segregating when the between-donor standard deviation exceeded 5%. To diagnose cytomegalovirus status from the catalog of TCR beta chain sequences, a statistical classification framework was built. A later analysis assigned V and J genes by comparing TCR nucleotide sequences with IMGT/GENE-DB human TR gene sequences. A later analysis assigned CDR3 sequences and most-parsimonious VDJ recombination scenarios with the TCRdist pipeline. In a later analysis, each TCR beta chain was defined by its CDR3 amino acid sequence together with its V-gene family, and reads without a unique V-gene family were excluded. To address suspected cross-contamination and a sequencing artifact, a later analysis removed around 590 highly shared, low-generation-probability nucleotide sequences. For each public chain, a later analysis derived a clonal expansion index from normalized ranks of inferred template counts within each repertoire. A later analysis computed generation probabilities with a VDJ recombination model fitted to out-of-frame rearrangements, and checked the results against IGoR. In a later analysis, TCR-TCR, TCR-HLA and TCR-CMV co-occurrence was scored with hypergeometric tests, and a repertoire-size bias correction was applied to TCR pairs. A later analysis estimated false discovery rates by permuting HLA or CMV assignments 20 times. In a later analysis, co-occurring TCRs were grouped with DBSCAN, and TCRdist sequence similarity was added when clustering was performed within HLA-allele-positive subsets. For co-occurrence clustering, repertoires with fewer than 30,000 or more than 120,000 public chains were excluded, along with 4 to 6 repertoires with anomalous nucleotide sharing. TCRdb re-hosts the immuneACCESS table, in-frame sequences only. Its copies lack some clones; in the studies checked, an unresolved V gene accounts for under half of them, and the cause for the rest is not known. From that table come the V and J calls and clone size; the DNA was used to work out D and trimming. The table for this sample lists around 140,000 clones; over 70% of them were counted only once. The top ten constitute roughly 4.8% of the sample.

V is pared back by 2 bases and J by 3 bases, with 11 bases lying between the germline termini. The CDR3 measures 15 amino acids from cysteine to phenylalanine. Only the CDR3 region is kept as DNA, spanning 45 bases read in frame from base 1. For CDR1 and CDR2, the germline V gene lists SGHRS and YFSETQ. A single count supports this clone. This receptor's antigen is unknown. Base qualities are missing; no much larger clone stands one base away. The cohort consisted of 600 to 750 healthy bone marrow donors. All cohort members were sampled while nominally healthy, although unrecorded immune exposures were likely present. The donor was CMV seronegative and belonged to the group of several hundred seronegative cohort members. Each donor provided a peripheral blood sample, and peripheral blood mononuclear cells were used for TCR beta sequencing. The Qiagen DNeasy Blood Extraction Kit was used to extract genomic DNA from the blood cell samples.

The specimen was PBMCs. The chain couples TRBV5-1 to TRBJ1-4; the D gene cannot be resolved reliably. This TCR derives from a man aged 35-49 years in good health and CMV-seronegative. CDR3 sequence: CASSFSTTANEKLFF. In nucleotides, the sequence is TGCGCCAGCAGCTTCTCTACAACAGCTAATGAAAAACTGTTTTTT.